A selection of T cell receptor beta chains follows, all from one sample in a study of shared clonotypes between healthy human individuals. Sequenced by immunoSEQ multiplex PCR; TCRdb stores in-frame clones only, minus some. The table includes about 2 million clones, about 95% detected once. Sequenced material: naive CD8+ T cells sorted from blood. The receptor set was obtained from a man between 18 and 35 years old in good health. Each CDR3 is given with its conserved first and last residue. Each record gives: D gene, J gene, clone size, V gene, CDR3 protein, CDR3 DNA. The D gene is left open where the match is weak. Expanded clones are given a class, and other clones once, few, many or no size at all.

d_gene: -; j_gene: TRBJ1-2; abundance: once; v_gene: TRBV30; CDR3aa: CAWSVPGTDGYTF; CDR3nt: TGTGCCTGGAGTGTTCCAGGGACGGATGGCTACACCTTC
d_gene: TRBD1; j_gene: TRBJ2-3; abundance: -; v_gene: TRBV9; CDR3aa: CASSVGDSDTQYF; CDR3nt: TGTGCCAGCAGCGTAGGGGACAGCGATACGCAGTATTTT
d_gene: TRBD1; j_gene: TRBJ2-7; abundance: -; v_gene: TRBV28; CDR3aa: CASSLWPLGTGGDYEQYF; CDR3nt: TGTGCCAGCAGTTTATGGCCCTTAGGTACAGGGGGTGATTACGAGCAGTACTTC
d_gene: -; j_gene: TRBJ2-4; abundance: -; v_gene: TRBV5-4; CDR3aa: CASSDTGTPSQYF; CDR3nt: TGTGCCAGCAGCGACACCGGGACTCCGAGTCAGTACTTC
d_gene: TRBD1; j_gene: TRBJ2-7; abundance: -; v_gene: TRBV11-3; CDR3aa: CASSSAGTGKQYF; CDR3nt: TGTGCCAGCAGCTCCGCCGGGACAGGCAAGCAGTACTTC
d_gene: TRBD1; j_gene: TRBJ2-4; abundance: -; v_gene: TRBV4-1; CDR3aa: CASSQAGQGRHIQYF; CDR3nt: TGCGCCAGCAGCCAAGCGGGACAGGGGCGTCACATTCAGTACTTC
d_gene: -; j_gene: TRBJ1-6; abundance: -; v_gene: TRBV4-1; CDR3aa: CASSPEGWDSPLHF; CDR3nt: TGCGCCAGCAGCCCCGAAGGGTGGGATTCACCCCTCCACTTT
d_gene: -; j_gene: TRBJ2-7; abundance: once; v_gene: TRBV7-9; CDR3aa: CASSPRLGQGWNYEQYF; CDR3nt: TGTGCCAGCAGCCCCCGGCTGGGGCAGGGTTGGAACTACGAGCAGTACTTC
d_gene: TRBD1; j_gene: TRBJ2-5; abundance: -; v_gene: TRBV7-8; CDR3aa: CASSLAGQGGKTQYF; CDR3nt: TGTGCCAGCAGCTTGGCAGGACAGGGTGGAAAGACCCAGTACTTC
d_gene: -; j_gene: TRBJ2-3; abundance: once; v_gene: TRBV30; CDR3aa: CAWSVSVVGTDTQYF; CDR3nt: TGTGCCTGGAGTGTATCAGTAGTTGGGACAGATACGCAGTATTTT
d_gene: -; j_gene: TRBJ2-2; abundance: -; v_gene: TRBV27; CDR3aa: CASSQGLNDGELFF; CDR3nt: TGTGCCAGCAGTCAGGGGTTAAATGACGGGGAGCTGTTTTTT
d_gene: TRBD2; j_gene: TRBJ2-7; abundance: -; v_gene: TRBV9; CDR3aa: CASSVSGTSGSEQYF; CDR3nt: TGTGCCAGCAGCGTTTCCGGGACTAGCGGGAGCGAGCAGTACTTC
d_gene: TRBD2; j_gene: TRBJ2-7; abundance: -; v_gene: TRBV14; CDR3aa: CASSWELAGEQYF; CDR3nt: TGTGCCAGCAGCTGGGAACTAGCGGGCGAGCAGTACTTC
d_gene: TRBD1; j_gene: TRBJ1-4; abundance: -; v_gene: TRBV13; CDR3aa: CASSSSTGGTEKLFF; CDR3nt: TGTGCCAGCAGCTCCTCGACAGGGGGAACTGAAAAACTGTTTTTT
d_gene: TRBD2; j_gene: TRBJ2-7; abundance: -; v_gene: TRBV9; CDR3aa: CASSALAGNYEQYF; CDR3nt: TGTGCCAGCAGCGCTTTAGCGGGGAACTACGAGCAGTACTTC
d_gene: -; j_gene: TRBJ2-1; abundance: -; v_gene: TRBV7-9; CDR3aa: CASSLGSAGIEQFF; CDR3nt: TGTGCCAGCAGCTTAGGGTCCGCCGGGATCGAGCAGTTCTTC
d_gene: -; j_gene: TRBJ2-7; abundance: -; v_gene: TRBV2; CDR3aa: CASSVPGEQYF; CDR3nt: TGTGCCAGCAGTGTCCCGGGCGAGCAGTACTTC
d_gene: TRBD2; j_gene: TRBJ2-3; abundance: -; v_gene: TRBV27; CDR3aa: CASSPSGGASDTQYF; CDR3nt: TGTGCCAGCAGTCCTAGCGGGGGGGCCTCAGATACGCAGTATTTT
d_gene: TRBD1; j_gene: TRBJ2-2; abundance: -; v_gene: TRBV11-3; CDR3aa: CASSLVGWGQGTTGELFF; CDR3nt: TGTGCCAGCAGCTTAGTAGGCTGGGGACAGGGGACCACCGGGGAGCTGTTTTTT
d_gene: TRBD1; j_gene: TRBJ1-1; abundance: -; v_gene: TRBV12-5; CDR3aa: CASGSGTAEAFF; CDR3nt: TGTGCTAGTGGTTCAGGGACAGCAGAAGCTTTCTTT
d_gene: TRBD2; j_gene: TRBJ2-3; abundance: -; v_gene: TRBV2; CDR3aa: CASSESSLAGDLTQYF; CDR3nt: TGTGCCAGCAGTGAAAGCAGTCTAGCGGGGGACTTAACGCAGTATTTT
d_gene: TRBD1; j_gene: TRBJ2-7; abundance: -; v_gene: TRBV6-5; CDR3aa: CASSYGTGGYEQYF; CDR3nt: TGTGCCAGCAGCTACGGGACAGGGGGCTACGAGCAGTACTTC
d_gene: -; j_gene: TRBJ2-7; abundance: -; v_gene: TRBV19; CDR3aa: CASALTGLYEQYF; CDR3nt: TGTGCCAGTGCTTTGACAGGACTCTACGAGCAGTACTTC
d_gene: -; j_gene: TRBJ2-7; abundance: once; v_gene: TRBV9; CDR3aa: CASSVGGSTYEQYF; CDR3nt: TGTGCCAGCAGCGTAGGGGGGAGTACGTACGAGCAGTACTTC
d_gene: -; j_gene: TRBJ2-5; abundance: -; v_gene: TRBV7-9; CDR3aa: CASSFGQGGQETQYF; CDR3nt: TGTGCCAGCAGCTTCGGCCAGGGAGGCCAAGAGACCCAGTACTTC
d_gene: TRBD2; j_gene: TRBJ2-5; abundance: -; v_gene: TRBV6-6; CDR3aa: CASSYTYGEGETQYF; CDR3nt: TGTGCCAGCAGTTACACATATGGGGAGGGGGAGACCCAGTACTTC
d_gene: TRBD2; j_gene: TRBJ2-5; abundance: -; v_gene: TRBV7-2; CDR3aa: CASSLLGLREVETQYF; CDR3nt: TGTGCCAGCAGCTTACTCGGGTTGCGGGAGGTTGAGACCCAGTACTTC
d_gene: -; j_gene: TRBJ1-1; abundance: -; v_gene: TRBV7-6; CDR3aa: CASSLADWATGTEAFF; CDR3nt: TGTGCCAGCAGCTTAGCGGATTGGGCCACGGGCACTGAAGCTTTCTTT
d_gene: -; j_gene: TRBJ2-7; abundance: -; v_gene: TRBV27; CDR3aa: CASSRLPYEQYF; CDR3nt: TGTGCCAGCAGTCGACTACCCTACGAGCAGTACTTC
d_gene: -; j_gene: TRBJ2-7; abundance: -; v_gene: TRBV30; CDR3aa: CAWSVSEGVSYDEQYF; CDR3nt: TGTGCCTGGAGTGTATCCGAGGGGGTAAGTTACGACGAGCAGTACTTC
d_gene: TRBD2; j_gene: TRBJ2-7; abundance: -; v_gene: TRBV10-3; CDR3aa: CAISSGSAPEQYF; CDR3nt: TGTGCCATCAGCAGCGGGAGCGCCCCCGAGCAGTACTTC
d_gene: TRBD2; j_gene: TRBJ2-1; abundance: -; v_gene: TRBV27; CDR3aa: CASRGTSSSYNEQFF; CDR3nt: TGTGCCAGCAGGGGGACTAGCTCCTCCTACAATGAGCAGTTCTTC
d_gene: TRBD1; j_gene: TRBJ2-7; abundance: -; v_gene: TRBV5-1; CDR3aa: CASSSTQGATYEQYF; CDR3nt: TGCGCCAGCAGCTCTACACAGGGGGCGACTTACGAGCAGTACTTC
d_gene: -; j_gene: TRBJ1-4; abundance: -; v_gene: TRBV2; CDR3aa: CASSGANSHEKLFF; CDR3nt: TGTGCCAGCAGTGGTGCCAACAGCCATGAAAAACTGTTTTTT
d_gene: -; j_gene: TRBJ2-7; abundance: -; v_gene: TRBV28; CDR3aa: CASSFGTYSYEQYF; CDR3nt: TGTGCCAGCAGTTTTGGGACATATTCCTACGAGCAGTACTTC
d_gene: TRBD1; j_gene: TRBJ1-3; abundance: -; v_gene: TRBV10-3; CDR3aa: CAISDFRTGSGNTIYF; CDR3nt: TGTGCCATCAGTGACTTTCGGACAGGCTCTGGAAACACCATATATTTT
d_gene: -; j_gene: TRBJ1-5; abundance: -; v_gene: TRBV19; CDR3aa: CASSPGNQPQHF; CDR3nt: TGTGCCAGTAGTCCAGGGAATCAGCCCCAGCATTTT
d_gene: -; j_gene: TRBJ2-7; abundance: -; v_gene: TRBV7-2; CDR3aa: CASSWGLAGYEQYF; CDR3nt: TGTGCCAGCAGCTGGGGGCTAGCCGGATACGAGCAGTACTTC
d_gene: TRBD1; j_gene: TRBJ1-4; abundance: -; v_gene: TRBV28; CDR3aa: CASSLGDRLNEKLFF; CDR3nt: TGTGCCAGCAGTTTGGGGGACAGGCTAAATGAAAAACTGTTTTTT